In this sample, the clone carrying this T cell receptor beta chain turned up a few times. Its antigen is not known. TCRdb processed the 5' RACE reads anew with MiXCR; each CDR3 protein has one entry. The sample lists fewer than 550,000 distinct CDR3 sequences; about 19% were seen once. The CDR3 is 13 amino acids. In germline, CDR1 is SEHNR, CDR2 FQNEAQ (reference sequence). V lost 5 bases and J lost 1, with 8 bases in between. The source of the sample is a study of T-cell memory formation after mild COVID-19. On the study more broadly: Across donors, TCR clusters were largely donor specific. Overall study results and limits: Among clones contracting day 15 to 85, CD4/CD8 was balanced, whereas later expanders leaned CD4+.

What was sequenced was PBMCs or a T cell subset sorted from them (not recorded which). The receptor was derived from an adult woman who had mild COVID-19 (a few samples of this study predate the infection). Cell type and time point are not known. The chain employs TRBV7-9 and TRBJ2-5, with D maybe TRBD2 (5 bases). The CDR3 nucleotides are TGTGCCAGCAGCACGCGGGTCCAAGAGACCCAGTACTTC. Protein sequence: CASSTRVQETQYF.